This passage covers 21 T cell receptor beta chains from one sample sequenced in a study of T-cell memory formation after mild COVID-19. A single record per CDR3 protein comes from TCRdb applying MiXCR to the 5' RACE reads. The sample lists 400,000 to 500,000 distinct CDR3 sequences; around 17% were seen once. The sequenced material came from PBMCs or a T cell subset sorted from them (not recorded which). Receptors originate from a man younger than 35 who had mild COVID-19 (a few samples of this study predate the infection). Cell type and time point are not known.

V gene TRBV28 combines with J gene TRBJ2-3; tentatively, D is TRBD1 or TRBD2 (6 bases each). The CDR3 is made up of 15 amino acids. Trimming left V 5 bases short and J 6 bases short, with 18 bases between. Germline V lookup: CDR1 MDHEN, CDR2 SYDVKM. CDR3 nucleotides: TGTGCCAGCAGTGGGGGCGGGACGGCCCAGGATACGCAGTATTTT. Amino acid sequence: CASSGGGTAQDTQYF.

V is TRBV28 and J is TRBJ2-5; a weak D match, TRBD1 (5 bases). Trimming shortened V by 7 bases and J by 2 bases, and 14 bases separated the two germline ends. CDR3 length: 14 residues. Germline loops: CDR1 MDHEN, CDR2 SYDVKM. Here the CDR3 reads CASTVVGPQETQYF. Written as DNA, the CDR3 is TGTGCCAGCACCGTGGTGGGGCCTCAAGAGACCCAGTACTTC.

A few counts support this clonotype. V gene TRBV6-6 combines with J gene TRBJ1-2, with 10 bases lining up with TRBD1. Per germline, CDR1 MNHNY and CDR2 SVGAGI (reference sequence). Trimming at V came to 6 bases and at J to 1 base, leaving 8 bases not matched to a gene. The CDR3 spans 16 residues. The CDR3: CASSRRDRGYNYGYTF. The CDR3 region has the DNA TGTGCCAGCAGCCGCAGGGACAGGGGATATAACTATGGCTACACCTTC.

This clonotype was found a few times. The chain links TRBV2 to TRBJ2-2; possibly TRBD1 for D (6 bases). V lost 5 bases and J 0 bases, leaving 13 bases between the germline ends. The germline V gene encodes CDR1 SNHLY and CDR2 FYNNEI. This CDR3 has 16 residues. CDR3 sequence reads: CASSYTGSPNTGELFF. Written as DNA, the CDR3 is TGTGCCAGCAGTTATACAGGGTCCCCGAACACCGGGGAGCTGTTTTTT.

This clonotype was seen many times. The CDR3 region has the DNA TGTGCCAGCAGTAGGGGGGGTACGGCAAGATCACCCCTCCACTTT. Translated, it gives CASSRGGTARSPLHF. This chain joins TRBV6-1 and TRBJ1-6; a weak D match, TRBD1 (6 bases). CDR1 is MNHNS, CDR2 SASEGT, per germline. The CDR3 is made up of 15 amino acids. V lost 5 bases and J lost 10, with 18 bases in between.

V usage is TRBV11-2 and J usage is TRBJ2-5; D ambiguous. CDR3 length: 15 amino acids. Germline CDR1 is SGHAT and CDR2 is FQNNGV. Trimming removed 1 base from V and 3 bases from J, with 12 bases in between. The CDR3 DNA reads TGTGCCAGCAGCTTAGGCGGACGGCCAAAAGAGACCCAGTACTTC. This gives the protein CASSLGGRPKETQYF.

The J gene is TRBJ2-1, the V gene TRBV5-5, with unresolved D. The CDR3 covers 13 residues. Trimming took off 6 bases at V and 0 bases at J, with 7 bases between the two ends. CDR1 is SGHKS and CDR2 is YYEKEE in the germline V gene (reference sequence). CDR3 region: CASNQPSYNEQFF. CDR3 in DNA: TGTGCCAGCAACCAGCCCTCCTACAATGAGCAGTTCTTC.

In this sample, this clonotype turned up a few times. Just one base apart from a much larger clone, this may be a read error. The V gene is TRBV7-2, the J gene TRBJ2-7; D is perhaps TRBD2 (6 bases). CDR3 length equals 13 residues. The germline gives CDR1 SGHTA, CDR2 FQGNSA. This CDR3 is CDSSLGGAYEQYF. DNA for the CDR3: TGTGACAGCAGCCTAGGAGGGGCCTACGAGCAGTACTTC.

The sample holds a few counts of this clonotype. This sequence joins TRBV5-5 and TRBJ1-5; D gene uncertain. Trimming shortened V by 4 bases and J by 5 bases, and 10 bases separated the two germline ends. The CDR3 has 13 residues. CDR1 is SGHKS, CDR2 YYEKEE, per germline (reference sequence). The DNA of the CDR3 is TGTGCCAGCAGCCTGGCCGAGGATCAGCCCCAGCATTTT. Translated, it gives CASSLAEDQPQHF.

This clonotype was observed a few times. As DNA, the CDR3 is TGCGCCAGCAGCTTTGAGCAGGTGGAAGATACGCAGTATTTT. Its protein product is CASSFEQVEDTQYF. The chain joins TRBV5-1 to TRBJ2-3, with D unresolved. The CDR3 sequence is 14 residues long. Germline CDR1 and CDR2: SGHRS and YFSETQ. The V and J ends lost 2 bases and 5 bases respectively, with 12 bases between them.

The rearrangement uses TRBV5-1 and TRBJ1-2, with 7 bases identical to TRBD1. Germline-derived CDR1 and CDR2 are SGHRS and YFSETQ. The CDR3 is made up of 15 amino acids. V lost 0 bases and J lost 5; bases outside the gene matches: 7. The chain's CDR3 is CASSLGTGATYGYTF. The CDR3 region has the DNA TGCGCCAGCAGCTTGGGAACAGGGGCGACATATGGCTACACCTTC.

In its sample, this clonotype was seen a few times. The chain carries TRBV5-1 and TRBJ1-1; D is uncertain. CDR1 and CDR2 (germline): SGHRS, YFSETQ. The V gene lost 3 bases and the J gene lost 0 bases, with 27 bases spanning the gap. The CDR3 has 20 residues. The CDR3 here is CASSWRQDGDLYGMNTEAFF. In DNA form, the CDR3 reads TGCGCCAGCAGCTGGCGGCAAGACGGGGATCTTTACGGGATGAACACTGAAGCTTTCTTT.

The table lists this clonotype with many counts. The rearrangement joins TRBV7-2 to TRBJ2-3; TRBD2 matches at 10 bases. Germline V CDR1 and CDR2: SGHTA, FQGNSA. The trim removed 6 bases at V and 4 bases at J, leaving 10 bases unmatched. The CDR3 is made up of 16 amino acids. The CDR3: CASRTQASGGADTQYF. The CDR3 coding sequence is TGTGCCAGCAGAACTCAAGCTAGCGGGGGTGCAGATACGCAGTATTTT.

The rearrangement joins TRBV4-3 to TRBJ2-5; possibly TRBD2 for D (5 bases). The CDR3 is 15 amino acids. V lost 0 bases to trimming and J lost 4 bases, with 12 bases between them. The germline V gene encodes CDR1 LGHNA and CDR2 YSLEER. The CDR3 sequence: CASSQDRAAGETQYF. The CDR3 bases are TGCGCCAGCAGCCAAGATCGGGCGGCGGGAGAGACCCAGTACTTC.

This clonotype was counted between two and nine times. This chain uses TRBV11-2 with TRBJ2-2; the D gene is possibly TRBD1 (5 bases). Germline V lookup: CDR1 SGHAT, CDR2 FQNNGV. V was pared by 1 base and J by 8 bases, with 17 bases between. This CDR3 has 16 residues. The CDR3 DNA sequence: TGTGCCAGCAGCTTAGGGTCCTCAGGGTTGACGGGGGAGCTGTTTTTT. This sequence encodes CASSLGSSGLTGELFF.

This clonotype was found a few times. The chain joins TRBV12-3 or TRBV12-4 to TRBJ2-2, with 7 positions matching TRBD1. The V and J ends lost 0 bases and 0 bases, in that order; junction bases with no gene match: 13. The CDR3 extends over 20 amino acids. The chain's CDR3 is CASSLAFSLKGQTNTGELFF. Here the CDR3 DNA reads TGTGCCAGCAGTTTAGCGTTCAGCCTCAAGGGACAGACGAACACCGGGGAGCTGTTTTTT.

This chain joins TRBV2 and TRBJ1-1; D not resolved. V was shortened by 4 bases and J by 1 base, with 13 bases between the two germline ends. The CDR3 consists of 15 residues. Per germline, CDR1 SNHLY and CDR2 FYNNEI. CDR3 in amino acids: CASSALRTRNTEAFF. As DNA, the CDR3 is TGTGCCAGCAGTGCCCTCCGTACACGGAACACTGAAGCTTTCTTT.

This clonotype was detected a few times. The V call is TRBV20-1, the J call TRBJ1-2; D is unclear. CDR3 length: 12 amino acids. V was cut by 5 bases and J by 1 base, with 8 bases left in between. The germline CDR1 and CDR2 sequences are DFQATT and SNEGSKA (reference sequence). As DNA, the CDR3 is TGCAGTGCTGGACGGGGTAACTATGGCTACACCTTC. Translating it yields CSAGRGNYGYTF.

This sequence joins TRBV13 and TRBJ2-7; D not resolved. The CDR3 consists of 15 residues. CDR1 and CDR2 from the germline V gene are PRHDT and FYEKMQ (reference sequence). The V end lost 0 bases, the J end lost 4 bases, and 13 bases lay between the germline ends. CDR3 in amino acids: CASSLGAGVQYEQYF. The CDR3 region has the DNA TGTGCCAGCAGCTTAGGGGCCGGAGTGCAGTACGAGCAGTACTTC.

This rearrangement joins TRBV11-2 to TRBJ1-3; D may be TRBD1 (5 bases). The CDR3 loop spans 15 amino acids. V lost 5 bases and J 1 base, leaving 12 bases between the germline ends. The germline gives CDR1 SGHAT, CDR2 FQNNGV. DNA of the CDR3: TGTGCCAGCAGCCGCCTGGGGGAATCTGGAAACACCATATATTTT. Its translation: CASSRLGESGNTIYF.

This clonotype was found a few times. The chain is built from TRBV7-2 and TRBJ1-1; D is unresolved. The CDR3 loop spans 15 amino acids. CDR1 is SGHTA and CDR2 is FQGNSA in the germline V gene. Trimming took off 4 bases at V and 1 base at J, with 13 bases between the two ends. The CDR3: CASSSGGHRNTEAFF. In nucleotides, the CDR3 is TGTGCCAGCAGCTCCGGAGGTCACCGGAACACTGAAGCTTTCTTT.